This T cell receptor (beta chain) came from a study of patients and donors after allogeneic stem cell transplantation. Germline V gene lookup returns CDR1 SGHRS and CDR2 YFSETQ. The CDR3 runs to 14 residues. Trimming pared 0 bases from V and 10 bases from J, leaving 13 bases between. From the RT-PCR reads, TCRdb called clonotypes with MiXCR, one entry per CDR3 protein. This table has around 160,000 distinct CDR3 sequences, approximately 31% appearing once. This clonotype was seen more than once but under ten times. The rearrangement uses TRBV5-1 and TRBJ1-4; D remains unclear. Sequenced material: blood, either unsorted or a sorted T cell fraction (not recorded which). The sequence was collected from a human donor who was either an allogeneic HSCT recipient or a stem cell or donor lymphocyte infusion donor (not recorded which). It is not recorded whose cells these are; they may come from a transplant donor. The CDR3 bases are TGCGCCAGCAGCTTGGCCGGGAGTGACCCAAAACTGTTTTTT. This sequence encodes CASSLAGSDPKLFF.